Listed here is a single T cell receptor (beta chain). Antigen unknown. Germline and junction disagree at one end, which may indicate a read error. TCRdb itself ran the RT-PCR reads through MiXCR, one entry per CDR3 protein. The data show approximately 490,000 distinct CDR3 sequences, with approximately 7.3% seen just once and about an eighth held by the top ten. This entry is derived from a study of response to subunit inactivated influenza vaccine. Broader study findings: That few new T cells are recruited by each seasonal influenza vaccination was the authors' suggestion.

CDR1 LGHNA and CDR2 YSLEER come from the germline V gene. The CDR3 extends over 17 amino acids. The chain joins TRBV4-3 to TRBJ2-7, with 10 positions matching TRBD2. This receptor was obtained from a man aged 50 to 69 who received an inactivated influenza vaccine. Specimen: PBMCs from blood, collected less than 30 months after vaccination. CDR3 residues: CASSQDIALAGVGEQCF. The CDR3 region has the DNA TGCGCCAGCAGCCAAGATATCGCGCTAGCGGGAGTGGGGGAGCAGTGCTTC.